The entry below gives a single T cell receptor (beta chain) sequence along with its context. Antigen unknown. This sample is part of a study of cytomegalovirus exposure and HLA in healthy donors. Study-wide points: A later look showed TCR association rates differing by HLA locus, highest for DRB1 and lowest for HLA-C. Trimming of TCR beta V- and J-genes showed a link, identified in a later analysis, to a missense DCLRE1C variant. More clonal expansion characterized HLA-associated TCR beta chains than equally common others in a later analysis. Researchers counted roughly 150 TCR beta chains as cytomegalovirus-associated.

The study ran its PCR with 60 Vbeta and 13 Jbeta primers. TCRdb's copy holds only in-frame clones and misses some; the assay was immunoSEQ multiplex PCR. The sample shows about 210,000 clones, about 82% of them seen only once. The CDR3 runs 13 residues. The germline gives CDR1 MNHNS, CDR2 SASEGT. The V and J ends lost 7 bases and 5 bases respectively, with 9 bases between them. The clonotype comes from a man aged 30 to 39 in good health and CMV-seronegative. The chain combines TRBV6-1 with TRBJ1-6; no firm D call. Sequencing was carried out using PBMCs. In DNA form, the CDR3 reads TGTGCCAGCATTGGGAGGAATAATTCACCCCTCCACTTT. It encodes CASIGRNNSPLHF.